The rows below give T cell receptor beta chains drawn from one sample of a study of radiation and T cells in renal cell carcinoma. Libraries were prepared by immunoSEQ multiplex PCR; TCRdb keeps only in-frame clonotypes and omits some of them. The table has tens of thousands of clones, about 86% seen once. The sequencing used blood, collected from a patient whose treatment included radiotherapy and nephrectomy. The receptor source for this set is a woman between 50 and 59 years old with renal cell carcinoma. CDR3s include the opening cysteine and the closing phenylalanine or tryptophan. Fields, in order: CDR3 protein, J gene, V gene.

cdr3_aa: CASSRTVGNEQFF
j_call: TRBJ2-1
v_call: TRBV7-3

cdr3_aa: CASSHYGQRGQPQHF
j_call: TRBJ1-5
v_call: TRBV4-1

cdr3_aa: CASSESTGGGETQYF
j_call: TRBJ2-5
v_call: TRBV10-1

cdr3_aa: CASRDKRGGPREQFF
j_call: TRBJ2-1
v_call: TRBV6-5

cdr3_aa: CASTVPQGAGGPGGTQYF
j_call: TRBJ2-3
v_call: TRBV19

cdr3_aa: CASQSGPRVDTQYF
j_call: TRBJ2-3
v_call: TRBV5-1

cdr3_aa: CASSLQGDTPELFF
j_call: TRBJ2-2
v_call: TRBV19

cdr3_aa: CASSQTSGRAGELFF
j_call: TRBJ2-2
v_call: TRBV7-2

cdr3_aa: CASSYRGSYNEQFF
j_call: TRBJ2-1
v_call: TRBV19

cdr3_aa: CASSLANFGDTEAFF
j_call: TRBJ1-1
v_call: TRBV5-1